These T cell receptor beta chains were read from a single sample in a study of beta chain features in type 1 diabetes. TCRdb keeps only in-frame clones here, not all; method: immunoSEQ multiplex PCR. The table includes 600,000 to 700,000 clones, over 10% detected once. The specimen was naive CD4+ T cells from blood. These TCRs come from a man aged 30 to 45 with type 1 diabetes. The CDR3 runs from the conserved cysteine through the conserved F or W. The D gene is left open where the match is weak. Clone size appears in some rows only: once, few, many, or a class for an expanded clone.

TRBD2	TRBV18	-	TRBJ2-6	TGTGCCAGCTCACCGGGAGGGAGTGGGGCCAACGTCCTGACTTTC	CASSPGGSGANVLTF
TRBD1	TRBV19	-	TRBJ2-7	TGTGCCAGTAGTGCCCAAGGGGACAGCCTCTTGGAGCAGTACTTC	CASSAQGDSLLEQYF
-	TRBV23-1	few	TRBJ1-2	TGCGCCAGCAGTCAATCGGGACGGTATAACTATGGCTACACCTTC	CASSQSGRYNYGYTF
-	TRBV6-5	-	TRBJ2-6	TGTGCCAGCAGTCCCAACAGGGCTGGGGCCAACGTCCTGACTTTC	CASSPNRAGANVLTF
-	TRBV9	few	TRBJ1-1	TGTGCCAGCAGCGTAGTGGACAGAGCAGCTGAAGCTTTCTTT	CASSVVDRAAEAFF
-	TRBV15	few	TRBJ1-3	TGTGCCACCAGCAGAGATACGGGGGCAGGAAACACCATATATTTT	CATSRDTGAGNTIYF
TRBD1	TRBV7-9	-	TRBJ2-2	TGTGCCAGCAGCTTAGAGGGGGCGACGGTCGGGGAGCTGTTTTTT	CASSLEGATVGELFF
-	TRBV15	-	TRBJ2-3	TGTGCCACCCGACAGTTAGTAGAGTCAGATACGCAGTATTTT	CATRQLVESDTQYF
-	TRBV6-1	few	TRBJ2-7	TGTGCCAGCAGTACCTCCTACGAGCAGTACTTC	CASSTSYEQYF
TRBD2	TRBV9	few	TRBJ2-1	TGTGCCAGCAGCGCGGCTAGCGGTCTGTACAATGAGCAGTTCTTC	CASSAASGLYNEQFF
-	TRBV10-3	-	TRBJ2-1	TGTGCCATCAGTGAAGAGGGAGCTGAGTTCTTC	CAISEEGAEFF
-	TRBV7-2	-	TRBJ2-3	TGTGCCAGCAAACCGAGGAGGGAGACAGATACGCAGTATTTT	CASKPRRETDTQYF
-	TRBV7-2	-	TRBJ2-7	TGTGCCAGCAGCCGAGAACTCGTCTACGAGCAGTACTTC	CASSRELVYEQYF
TRBD1	TRBV5-6	-	TRBJ2-2	TGTGCCAGCAGCCTGGGACAGGGGGCTGGGGAGCTGTTTTTT	CASSLGQGAGELFF
-	TRBV18	few	TRBJ2-3	TGTGCCAGCTCCACGAGGAGTAGATCCGGGGCGCGCACAGATACGCAGTATTTT	CASSTRSRSGARTDTQYF
TRBD2	TRBV7-9	-	TRBJ2-5	TGTGCCAGCAGGCCCACTAGCGGGGGGGCCCAAGAGACCCAGTACTTC	CASRPTSGGAQETQYF
-	TRBV5-4	once	TRBJ1-5	TGTGCCAGCAGCCGGGACGGGTCAGGTTATAGCAATCAGCCCCAGCATTTT	CASSRDGSGYSNQPQHF
TRBD2	TRBV7-2	few	TRBJ2-5	TGTGCCAGCAGCTTAGATTGGGAGCGGGGGGGCCGAGGAGAGACCCAGTACTTC	CASSLDWERGGRGETQYF
TRBD1	TRBV29-1	few	TRBJ1-2	TGCAGCGTTCATACCCGGGACAGGGATTTCGACAACTATGGCTACACCTTC	CSVHTRDRDFDNYGYTF
-	TRBV2	few	TRBJ2-3	TGTGTTTCTGGGCCAGATACGCAGTATTTT	CVSGPDTQYF
-	TRBV7-2	few	TRBJ2-1	TGTGCCAGCAGGCTCTTTGACAGTTCCTACAATGAGCAGTTCTTC	CASRLFDSSYNEQFF
-	TRBV5-6	few	TRBJ2-5	TGTGCCAGCAAATCGGCATCGACTGGGACCCAGTACTTC	CASKSASTGTQYF
-	TRBV28	few	TRBJ1-6	TGTGCCAGCAGTTTCGGAGGATCAAATTCACCCCTCCACTTT	CASSFGGSNSPLHF
TRBD1	TRBV11-2	few	TRBJ2-7	TGTGCCAGCAGCACGGACAGGGGATGGTACGAGCAGTACTTC	CASSTDRGWYEQYF
TRBD2	TRBV9	few	TRBJ2-5	TGTGCCAGCAGCGCAACTCCGTCGGGGGGGCCCCAAGAGACCCAGTACTTC	CASSATPSGGPQETQYF
TRBD1	TRBV5-4	few	TRBJ2-3	TGTGCCAGCAGCTTCGGACAGGCTAGCACAGATACGCAGTATTTT	CASSFGQASTDTQYF
TRBD1	TRBV5-1	few	TRBJ1-1	TGCGCCAGCAGCTTCGTGGACAGGGGAACTGAAGCTTTCTTT	CASSFVDRGTEAFF
-	TRBV18	few	TRBJ2-7	TGTGCCAGCTCACCAAGGGACCGCGCCTACGAGCAGTACTTC	CASSPRDRAYEQYF
-	TRBV12-5	-	TRBJ2-2	TGTGCTAGTGGTTTGGCTGGTATCGGGGAGCTGTTTTTT	CASGLAGIGELFF
TRBD2	TRBV6-5	-	TRBJ2-1	TGTGCCAGCAGTTTGAGCGGGGTTAGCTCCTACAATGAGCAGTTCTTC	CASSLSGVSSYNEQFF
-	TRBV7-6	-	TRBJ2-5	TGTGCCAGCAGCTTAAGGCCAGGGGGGCAAGAGACCCAGTACTTC	CASSLRPGGQETQYF
-	TRBV2	-	TRBJ2-1	TGTGCCAGCAGCACGCTATACAATGAGCAGTTCTTC	CASSTLYNEQFF
-	TRBV5-6	few	TRBJ2-7	TGTGCCAGCAGCGCGGACACGAACGAGCAGTACTTC	CASSADTNEQYF
-	TRBV5-1	-	TRBJ2-3	TGCGCCAGCAGCTTGACCGGGGCTAAAGATACGCAGTATTTT	CASSLTGAKDTQYF
TRBD1	TRBV30	-	TRBJ1-6	TGTGCCTGGAGCAATACAGGGGCAGGGGATTCACCCCTCCACTTT	CAWSNTGAGDSPLHF
TRBD1	TRBV7-7	few	TRBJ2-2	TGTGCCAGCAGCCCCCGAGGACAGGGGGCGAGGACCGGGGAGCTGTTTTTT	CASSPRGQGARTGELFF
TRBD1	TRBV9	few	TRBJ2-1	TGTGCCAGCAGCGCCACACAGGGGGCAGGTGAGCAGTTCTTC	CASSATQGAGEQFF
TRBD1	TRBV30	few	TRBJ2-7	TGTGCCTGCGGACAGGGGGCAAAGTACTTC	CACGQGAKYF
TRBD1	TRBV7-9	few	TRBJ1-5	TGTGCCAGCAGCTTCGGGACAGGGCGCAATCAGCCCCAGCATTTT	CASSFGTGRNQPQHF
TRBD2	TRBV4-3	-	TRBJ2-5	TGCGCCAGCAGCCAAGGGTCCCCGGGACTAGCTTCGGAGACCCAGTACTTC	CASSQGSPGLASETQYF
-	TRBV9	-	TRBJ2-3	TGTGCCAGCAAAAGGGATGGTGGCACAGATACGCAGTATTTT	CASKRDGGTDTQYF
TRBD1	TRBV7-2	few	TRBJ1-6	TGTGCCAGCAGCCCTGGGACAGGGGGCAGGTCACCCCTCCACTTT	CASSPGTGGRSPLHF
-	TRBV28	-	TRBJ1-2	TGTGCCAGCAGTTCCAGGGAGGGCTACACCTTC	CASSSREGYTF
-	TRBV2	-	TRBJ2-1	TGTGCCAGCACGACAGATTCGATGAATGAGCAGTTCTTC	CASTTDSMNEQFF
TRBD1	TRBV6-5	few	TRBJ1-2	TGTGCCAGCAGTCCCACAGGGGATCGAGGCTACACCTTC	CASSPTGDRGYTF
-	TRBV7-3	-	TRBJ2-1	TGTGCCAGCAGTAACAGGGCCGATGAGCAGTTCTTC	CASSNRADEQFF
-	TRBV4-1	few	TRBJ2-1	TGCGCCAGCAGCCAAGAGATCCATGAGCAGTTCTTC	CASSQEIHEQFF
TRBD1	TRBV7-8	-	TRBJ1-2	TGTGCCAGCAGCTTAAGGGACAGGGCGGATGGCTACACCTTC	CASSLRDRADGYTF
-	TRBV29-1	few	TRBJ1-2	TGCAGCGTTGAACTGGTCGGCGGCTACACCTTC	CSVELVGGYTF
-	TRBV11-2	-	TRBJ1-6	TGTGCCAGCAGCTTAGGAGGTTCACCCCTCCACTTT	CASSLGGSPLHF
-	TRBV12-5	-	TRBJ2-3	TGTGCTAGTGGTATGGGACGGGAGGATACGCAGTATTTT	CASGMGREDTQYF
-	TRBV2	few	TRBJ1-5	TGTGCCAGCAGTGAAGAAGGGGGTAGCAATCAGCCCCAGCATTTT	CASSEEGGSNQPQHF
-	TRBV4-1	-	TRBJ1-2	TGCGCCAGCAGCCCCGGGACCTCCAAGGGGTTTTATGGCTACACCTTC	CASSPGTSKGFYGYTF